This TCR beta chain appears in the sequencing data of a study of OX40 agonist ivuxolimab in advanced cancers. Looking at the study overall: Dose-escalation patients suffered from hepatocellular carcinoma, melanoma, renal cell or head and neck cancer. Study-wide points: Near-lowest levels of clonal expansion characterized partial responders at 0.1-3.0 mg/kg.

The CDR3 is made up of 15 amino acids. Looked up from germline, CDR1 is SGHRS and CDR2 is YFSETQ. V was trimmed by 4 bases and J by 2 bases, leaving 15 bases between them. A note on this clone: Its antigen is unknown.

TCRdb's copy holds only in-frame clones and misses some; the assay was immunoSEQ multiplex PCR. Altogether approximately 100,000 clones are present, approximately 90% being singletons, with the ten largest covering more than 0.4%. Sequencing was performed on CD4+ or CD8+ T cells sorted from blood, taken in a trial of the OX40 agonist ivuxolimab. The chain links TRBV5-1 to TRBJ2-5, with D perhaps matching TRBD1 (6 bases). This clonotype was sampled from an adult with an advanced solid tumor such as melanoma, head and neck, liver or kidney cancer. CDR3 amino acids: CASSDTQGRQETQYF. CDR3 bases: TGCGCCAGCAGCGATACGCAGGGGCGACAAGAGACCCAGTACTTC.